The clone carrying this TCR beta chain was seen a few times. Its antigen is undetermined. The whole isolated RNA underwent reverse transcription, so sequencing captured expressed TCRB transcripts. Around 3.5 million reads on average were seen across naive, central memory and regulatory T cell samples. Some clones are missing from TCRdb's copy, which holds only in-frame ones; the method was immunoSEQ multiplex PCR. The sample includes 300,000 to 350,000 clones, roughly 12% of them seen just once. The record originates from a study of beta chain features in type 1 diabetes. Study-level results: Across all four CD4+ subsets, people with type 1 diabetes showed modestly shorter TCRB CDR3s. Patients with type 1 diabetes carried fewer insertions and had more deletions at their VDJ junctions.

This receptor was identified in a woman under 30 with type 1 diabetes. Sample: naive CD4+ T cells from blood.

CDR3 sequence (DNA): TGTGCCAGCAGCCTCTCGCCGACTAGCGGGAGGAGGAGCACAGATACGCAGTATTTT. It encodes CASSLSPTSGRRSTDTQYF. The V and J genes are TRBV7-3 and TRBJ2-3, with 13 bases identical to TRBD2. This CDR3 has 19 amino acids. CDR1 is SGHTA and CDR2 is FQGTGA in the germline V gene. V lost 5 bases to trimming and J lost 0 bases; unmatched junction nucleotides: 11.